A single sample is the source of the 10 T cell receptor beta chains below, sequenced in a study of T cells after yellow fever vaccination. In TCRdb, the 5' RACE reads were re-called with MiXCR into one record per CDR3 protein. The table records 70,000 or so distinct CDR3 sequences, about 7.3% of them present only once. The source material was CD8+ T cells sorted from PBMCs, sampled around 10 days after the first yellow fever vaccination. These receptors originate from a man between 18 and 29 years old who received the YFV17D yellow fever vaccine.

This clonotype was recorded a few times. The chain recombines TRBV7-6 with TRBJ2-5; TRBD1 aligns across 12 bases. V dropped 4 bases and J dropped 4; count of bases not matched to a gene: 7. The CDR3 extends over 16 amino acids. Per germline, CDR1 SGHVS and CDR2 FNYEAQ. Here the CDR3 reads CASSYTRDRGLETQYF. DNA of the CDR3: TGTGCCAGCAGCTATACCCGGGACAGGGGGCTAGAGACCCAGTACTTC.

This clonotype has only a few counts. The V call is TRBV7-9, the J call TRBJ1-4; unclear D gene. Germline V gives CDR1 SEHNR, CDR2 FQNEAQ (reference sequence). The V and J ends lost 6 bases and 6 bases respectively, with 23 bases between them. The CDR3 is made up of 17 amino acids. CDR3: CASSSFREGAPDEKLFF. The CDR3 nucleotides are TGTGCCAGCAGTTCCTTCCGGGAGGGCGCCCCGGATGAAAAACTGTTTTTT.

This clonotype was detected many times. The chain is built from TRBV29-1 and TRBJ2-5; 7 bases are shared with TRBD2. The trim removed 5 bases at V and 4 bases at J, leaving 10 bases unmatched. In germline, CDR1 is SQVTM, CDR2 ANQGSEA. There are 14 residues in the CDR3. CDR3 in amino acids: CSVSWAGVGETQYF. The CDR3 nucleotides are TGCAGCGTTTCGTGGGCGGGGGTAGGAGAGACCCAGTACTTC.

This chain uses TRBV20-1 with TRBJ2-7; D possibly corresponds to TRBD1 (6 bases). The V end lost 3 bases, the J end lost 6 bases, and 12 bases lay between the germline ends. The CDR3 contains 12 residues. Looked up from germline, CDR1 is DFQATT and CDR2 is SNEGSKA (reference sequence). This chain's CDR3 is CSARVSGAEQYF. The CDR3 DNA follows: TGCAGTGCTAGGGTGTCAGGGGCCGAGCAGTACTTC.

The sample holds many counts of this clonotype. V gene TRBV6-5 combines with J gene TRBJ2-5; D may be TRBD2 (6 bases). Trimming shortened V by 3 bases and J by 5 bases, and 10 bases separated the two germline ends. There are 13 residues in the CDR3. The germline V gene encodes CDR1 MNHEY and CDR2 SVGAGI. As DNA, the CDR3 is TGTGCCAGCAGTTATCGGGCGGGGGAGACCCAGTACTTC. It translates to CASSYRAGETQYF.

The table lists this clonotype with many counts. This chain links TRBV6-5 with TRBJ1-5; the D is unclear. Germline-derived CDR1 and CDR2 are MNHEY and SVGAGI. This CDR3 spans 14 amino acids. V lost 3 bases and J lost 2, with 8 bases in between. This CDR3 reads CASSYLLGNQPQHF. The DNA of the CDR3 is TGTGCCAGCAGTTATTTACTAGGCAATCAGCCCCAGCATTTT.

This clonotype was detected only once. A read error may be the cause here, since a much bigger clone is one base away. This sequence joins TRBV7-8 and TRBJ2-7; D tentatively reads TRBD1 or TRBD2 (5 bases each). Germline values: CDR1 SGHVS, CDR2 FQNEAQ. This CDR3 spans 16 amino acids. The CDR3 nucleotides read TGTGTCAGCAGCAGCTTGGGGCCGAGGGGCTCCTACGAGCAGTACTTC. This sequence encodes CVSSSLGPRGSYEQYF.

This clonotype has only a few counts. V and J are TRBV27 and TRBJ1-1; the match to TRBD1 covers 10 bases. The CDR3 contains 15 residues. Germline V gene data show CDR1 as MNHEY and CDR2 as SMNVEV (reference sequence). Trimming removed 3 bases from V and 3 bases from J; junction bases left unmatched: 4. The CDR3: CASSLGTGVYTEAFF. The CDR3, as DNA: TGTGCCAGCAGTTTGGGGACAGGGGTATACACTGAAGCTTTCTTT.

This clonotype was picked up a small number of times. This sequence joins TRBV9 and TRBJ2-1; TRBD2 is a possible D gene (5 bases). The CDR3 spans 15 residues. Germline CDR1 and CDR2: SGDLS and YYNGEE. The germline V and J ends were trimmed by 2 bases and 3 bases, with 12 bases remaining between them. The CDR3 DNA follows: TGTGCCAGCAGCGTTTCGACTAACTACTACAATGAGCAGTTCTTC. It specifies CASSVSTNYYNEQFF.

The sample holds many counts of this clonotype. This chain links TRBV12-3 or TRBV12-4 with TRBJ1-2; possible D gene TRBD1, 6 bases. V dropped 6 bases and J dropped 6 bases, with 14 bases sitting between them. This CDR3 has 13 amino acids. The CDR3 DNA sequence: TGTGCCAGCAGGAGTACAGGGCTCGATGGCTACACCTTC. It specifies CASRSTGLDGYTF.